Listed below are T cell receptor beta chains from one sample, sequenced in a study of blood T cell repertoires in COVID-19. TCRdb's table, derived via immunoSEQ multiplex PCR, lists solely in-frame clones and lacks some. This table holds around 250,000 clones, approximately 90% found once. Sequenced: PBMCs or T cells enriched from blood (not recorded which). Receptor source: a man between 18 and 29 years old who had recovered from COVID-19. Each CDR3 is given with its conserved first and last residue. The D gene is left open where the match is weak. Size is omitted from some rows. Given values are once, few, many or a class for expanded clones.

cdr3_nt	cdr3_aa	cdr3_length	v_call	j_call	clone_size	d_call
TGCGCCAGCAGCTTGGACGGGGCCTACAATGAGCAGTTCTTC	CASSLDGAYNEQFF	14	TRBV5-1	TRBJ2-1	.	.
TGTGCCAGCAGCCGGACTAGCGGCGGCTACGAGCAGTACTTC	CASSRTSGGYEQYF	14	TRBV7-9	TRBJ2-7	.	TRBD2
TGTGCCAGCAGTTTGGGCACTTTCGGCTACACCTTC	CASSLGTFGYTF	12	TRBV28	TRBJ1-2	.	.
TGCGCCAGCAGCCAAGTTCGCGGGACTAGCGGGAGGGGCGAGCAGTACTTC	CASSQVRGTSGRGEQYF	17	TRBV4-1	TRBJ2-7	.	TRBD2
TGTGCCAGCAGCCATGACAGGCGCACCGGGGAGCTGTTTTTT	CASSHDRRTGELFF	14	TRBV27	TRBJ2-2	.	.
TGTGCCAGCAGTTTCGGCGGATACTATGGCTACACCTTC	CASSFGGYYGYTF	13	TRBV27	TRBJ1-2	.	.
TGTGCCAGCTCACTTGGGCAGGGGGCGTTTGGCTACACCTTC	CASSLGQGAFGYTF	14	TRBV18	TRBJ1-2	.	TRBD1
TGCGCCAGCAGCTCGGAGGGATTTCAAGGCTACACCTTC	CASSSEGFQGYTF	13	TRBV5-1	TRBJ1-2	.	.
TGTGCCAGCAGTGCCGGGGACATCTATGGCTACACCTTC	CASSAGDIYGYTF	13	TRBV28	TRBJ1-2	.	.
TGCGCCAGCAGTCAATCGGGGCAGGGGAAGGGAGCTTTCTTT	CASSQSGQGKGAFF	14	TRBV23-1	TRBJ1-1	.	.
TGTGCCTGGAGGGAGGTCCTTAAGAATAGTGAAAAACTGTTTTTT	CAWREVLKNSEKLFF	15	TRBV30	TRBJ1-4	.	.
TGTGCCAGCAGCTTGGGACTAGCGGGGGCTCCGAACACCGGGGAGCTGTTTTTT	CASSLGLAGAPNTGELFF	18	TRBV5-6	TRBJ2-2	once	TRBD2
TGTGCCAGCAGGGCACGGGTCGCCGGAAATTCACCCCTCCACTTT	CASRARVAGNSPLHF	15	TRBV2	TRBJ1-6	.	.
TGCGCCAGCTACGAAGTGGGGACAGGTGGCTACACCTTC	CASYEVGTGGYTF	13	TRBV5-1	TRBJ1-2	.	TRBD1
TGTGCCAGCACTCTCAGGGGAAACACTGAAGCTTTCTTT	CASTLRGNTEAFF	13	TRBV6-5	TRBJ1-1	.	.
TGCGCCAGCAGCCAAGATCTACGCGGGAGAGCCACAGATACGCAGTATTTT	CASSQDLRGRATDTQYF	17	TRBV4-1	TRBJ2-3	.	TRBD2
TGTGCCATCAGGTCGACAGGGGGCGGCTACACCTTC	CAIRSTGGGYTF	12	TRBV10-3	TRBJ1-2	.	TRBD1
TGTGCCACCAGTGAGACTAGTTTTGAGCAGTTCTTC	CATSETSFEQFF	12	TRBV24-1	TRBJ2-1	.	.
TGTGCCAGTAGTATAGCTAGGAGTACAGATACGCAGTATTTT	CASSIARSTDTQYF	14	TRBV19	TRBJ2-3	once	.
TGTGCCAGCAGCTTAGGTCACGGAGGGGGCCCTGAGCAGTACTTC	CASSLGHGGGPEQYF	15	TRBV11-2	TRBJ2-7	many	.
TGTGCCTGGGAGCGGGGGGGCAGCACCGGGGAGCTGTTTTTT	CAWERGGSTGELFF	14	TRBV30	TRBJ2-2	.	TRBD2
TGTGCCAGCAGTTTCCAGGGACTAGCGGCCGGGGAGCTGTTTTTT	CASSFQGLAAGELFF	15	TRBV6-5	TRBJ2-2	.	TRBD2
TGTGCCAGCAGCCCCAGACAGGGCGAAGGGACCCAGTACTTC	CASSPRQGEGTQYF	14	TRBV7-6	TRBJ2-5	.	TRBD1
TGTGCCACCAGTGGCCTATCTGGTGATGAGCAGTTCTTC	CATSGLSGDEQFF	13	TRBV24-1	TRBJ2-1	.	.
TGTGCCAGTAGTATAGTACAGGGGGGACCCTATGGCTACACCTTC	CASSIVQGGPYGYTF	15	TRBV19	TRBJ1-2	.	TRBD1
TGTGCCAGTAGTATGCTCCAATGGACAGCCGGTGGCTGGAGCAATCAGCCCCAGCATTTT	CASSMLQWTAGGWSNQPQHF	20	TRBV19	TRBJ1-5	.	.
TGCGCCAGCAGCGCGACAGGGGGAAATCAGCCCCAGCATTTT	CASSATGGNQPQHF	14	TRBV5-1	TRBJ1-5	once	TRBD1
TGTGCCAGCAGCGGAGAGGGACTAGCGGGCTACAGCACAGATACGCAGTATTTT	CASSGEGLAGYSTDTQYF	18	TRBV5-4	TRBJ2-3	.	TRBD2
TGTGCCAGCAGTGGGGGGGAGAGCTCCCATGAGCAGTTCTTC	CASSGGESSHEQFF	14	TRBV2	TRBJ2-1	.	.
TGTGCCAGCAGTGAACCAGACACCCGTGAAGCTTTCTTT	CASSEPDTREAFF	13	TRBV25-1	TRBJ1-1	.	.
TGTGCCTGGAGTGTGTCTAGGTTCTCTGGGGCCAACGTCCTGACTTTC	CAWSVSRFSGANVLTF	16	TRBV30	TRBJ2-6	.	.
TGTGCCACCAGCAGCACAATAGACAGGGTCCTCACCGGGGAGCTGTTTTTT	CATSSTIDRVLTGELFF	17	TRBV15	TRBJ2-2	.	TRBD1
TGTGCCAGCAGCTTGGCCAGGGGGCATATGAACACTGAAGCTTTCTTT	CASSLARGHMNTEAFF	16	TRBV5-5	TRBJ1-1	once	TRBD1
TGTGCCAGCAGCCAAGAGATCACAGGGGGGGCACGACAGCCCCAGCATTTT	CASSQEITGGARQPQHF	17	TRBV4-2	TRBJ1-5	.	TRBD1
TGTGCCAGCAGCGAAAGGGGGTCCTACAATGAGCAGTTCTTC	CASSERGSYNEQFF	14	TRBV7-3	TRBJ2-1	.	.
TGTGCCAGCAGTTACGTATCCGGAGGCTATGGCTACACCTTC	CASSYVSGGYGYTF	14	TRBV6-5	TRBJ1-2	.	.
TGTGCCAGCAGTCCACAGGGAAGCTCTGGGGCCAACGTCCTGACTTTC	CASSPQGSSGANVLTF	16	TRBV5-5	TRBJ2-6	.	.
TGTGCCAGCAGTTCCCGACTAGCGACCTACAATGAGCAGTTCTTC	CASSSRLATYNEQFF	15	TRBV6-6	TRBJ2-1	once	TRBD2